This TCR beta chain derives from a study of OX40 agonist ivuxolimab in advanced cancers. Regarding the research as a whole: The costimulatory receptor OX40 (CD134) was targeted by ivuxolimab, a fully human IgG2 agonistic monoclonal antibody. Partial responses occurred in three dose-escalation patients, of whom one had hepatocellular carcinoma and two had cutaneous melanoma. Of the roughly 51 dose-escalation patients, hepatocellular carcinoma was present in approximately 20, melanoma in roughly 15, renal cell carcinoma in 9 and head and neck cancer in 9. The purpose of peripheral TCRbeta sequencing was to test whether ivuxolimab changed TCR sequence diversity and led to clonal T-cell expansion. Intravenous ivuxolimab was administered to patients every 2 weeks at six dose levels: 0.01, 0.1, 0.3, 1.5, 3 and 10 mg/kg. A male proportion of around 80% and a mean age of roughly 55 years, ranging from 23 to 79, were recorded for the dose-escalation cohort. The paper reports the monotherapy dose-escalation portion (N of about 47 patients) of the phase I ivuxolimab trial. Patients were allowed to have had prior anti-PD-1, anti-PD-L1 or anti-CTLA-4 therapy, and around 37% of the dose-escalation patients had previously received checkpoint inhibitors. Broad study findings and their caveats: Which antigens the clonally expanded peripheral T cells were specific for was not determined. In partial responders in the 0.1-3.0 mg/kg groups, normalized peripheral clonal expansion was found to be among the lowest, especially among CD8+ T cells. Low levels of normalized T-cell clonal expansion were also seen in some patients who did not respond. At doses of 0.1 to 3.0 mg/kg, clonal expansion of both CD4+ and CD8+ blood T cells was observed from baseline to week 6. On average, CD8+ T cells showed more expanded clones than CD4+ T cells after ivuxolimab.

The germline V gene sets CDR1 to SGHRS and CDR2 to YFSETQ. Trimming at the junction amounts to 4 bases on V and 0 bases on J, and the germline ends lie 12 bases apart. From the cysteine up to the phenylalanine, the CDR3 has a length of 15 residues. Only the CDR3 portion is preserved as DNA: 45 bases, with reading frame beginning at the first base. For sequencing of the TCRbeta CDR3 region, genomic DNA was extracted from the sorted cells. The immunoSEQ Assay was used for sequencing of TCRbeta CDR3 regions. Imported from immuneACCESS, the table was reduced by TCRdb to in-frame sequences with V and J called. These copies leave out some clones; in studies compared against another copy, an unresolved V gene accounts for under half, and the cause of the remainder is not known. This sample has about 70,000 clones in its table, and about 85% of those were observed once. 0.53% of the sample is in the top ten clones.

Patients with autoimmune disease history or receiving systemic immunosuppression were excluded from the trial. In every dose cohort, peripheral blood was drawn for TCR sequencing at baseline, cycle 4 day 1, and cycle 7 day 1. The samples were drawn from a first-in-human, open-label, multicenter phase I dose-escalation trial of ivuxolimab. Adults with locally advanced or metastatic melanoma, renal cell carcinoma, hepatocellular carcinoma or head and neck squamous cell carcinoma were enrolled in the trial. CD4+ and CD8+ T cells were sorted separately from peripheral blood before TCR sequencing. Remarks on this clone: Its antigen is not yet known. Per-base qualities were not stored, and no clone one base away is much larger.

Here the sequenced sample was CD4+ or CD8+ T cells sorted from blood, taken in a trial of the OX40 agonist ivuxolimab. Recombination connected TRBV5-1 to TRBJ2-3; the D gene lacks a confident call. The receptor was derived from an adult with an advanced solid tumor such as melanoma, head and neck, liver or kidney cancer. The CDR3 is CASSLTLASTDTQYF. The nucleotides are TGCGCCAGCAGCCTTACATTAGCTAGCACAGATACGCAGTATTTT.